Sequencing of this TCR beta chain was carried out in a study of cytomegalovirus exposure and HLA in healthy donors. Though probably carrying unrecorded immune exposures, donors were nominally healthy at sampling. Overall study findings and caveats: Highly shared variants forming one cluster were likely a sequencing artifact.

As regards this clone: The antigen is not known.

Trimming cost V 3 bases and J 2 bases, with 11 bases left between them. CDR3 size: 15 residues. Germline V gives CDR1 MDHEN, CDR2 SYDVKM. PCR used 60 Vbeta primers and 13 Jbeta primers. Libraries were prepared by immunoSEQ multiplex PCR; TCRdb keeps only in-frame clonotypes and omits some of them. The table shows tens of thousands of clones, with roughly 90% occurring only once. The receptor was derived from a man aged 25-45 years in good health and CMV-seropositive. The specimen sequenced was PBMCs. This chain connects TRBV28 to TRBJ1-5, with D possibly being TRBD1 (5 bases). CDR3: CASSFGGEGNQPQHF. CDR3 DNA sequence: TGTGCCAGCAGTTTTGGGGGGGAAGGCAATCAGCCCCAGCATTTT.